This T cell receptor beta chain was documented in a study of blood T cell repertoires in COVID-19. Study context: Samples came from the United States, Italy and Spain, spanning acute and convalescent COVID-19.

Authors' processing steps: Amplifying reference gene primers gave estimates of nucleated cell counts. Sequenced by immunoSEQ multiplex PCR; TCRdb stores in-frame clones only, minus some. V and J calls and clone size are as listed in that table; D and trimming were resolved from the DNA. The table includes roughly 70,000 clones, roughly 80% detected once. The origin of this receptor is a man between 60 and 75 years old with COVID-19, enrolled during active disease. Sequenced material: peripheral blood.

For the CDR3, the DNA is TGCGCCAGCAGCCCACAGACTAGTACGACAGAGACCCAGTACTTC. It specifies CASSPQTSTTETQYF. The chain uses TRBV5-1 and TRBJ2-5, with a possible D match to TRBD2 (6 bases). This CDR3 region has 15 residues. The germline CDR1 and CDR2 sequences are SGHRS and YFSETQ. V lost 4 bases, J lost 4 bases, and 17 bases lay in between.